Here is one T cell receptor (beta chain) with its context. The sample is drawn from a study of shared clonotypes between healthy human individuals. This table comes from immunoSEQ multiplex PCR, and its TCRdb copy is limited to in-frame clones, with some not included. The table lists 730,000 or so clones, less than 80% of them singletons, with roughly 1.8% in the top ten. The clonotype was recovered from a young woman in good health. Sequencing was carried out using memory CD4+ T cells sorted from blood. As to subset: CD45RA-negative fraction.

CDR3 in DNA: TGTGCCAGCAGCACCGGACTAGCGGGAGCGTCCTACAATGAGCAGTTCTTC. Its translation is CASSTGLAGASYNEQFF. V and J are TRBV5-4 and TRBJ2-1; 13 nucleotides match TRBD2. Germline CDR1 reads SGHNT; CDR2 reads YYREEE (reference sequence). The CDR3 extends over 17 amino acids. Trimming at V came to 4 bases and at J to 1 base, leaving 5 bases not matched to a gene.